The source of this T cell receptor beta chain is a study of post-analysis software for immune sequencing data. Across the whole study: The study covered relapsing-remitting, secondary progressive and progressive-relapsing courses of multiple sclerosis.

Libraries were made from TCR beta cDNA, and they carried unique molecular identifiers. TCRdb redid the calling of the PCR reads with MiXCR, one entry per CDR3 protein. This sample has approximately 730,000 distinct CDR3 sequences, with roughly 30% found just once. A note on this clonotype: Its target is not known.

Study-level results: Those with multiple sclerosis, the patient group, showed significantly lower normalized Chao1 diversity than controls. Strong co-clustering by F measure was seen for same-batch samples. Patients had higher frequencies than controls of about five TRBV segments, including TRBV5-6, TRBV5-1 and TRBV20-1.

Germline-derived CDR1 and CDR2 are LGHNA and YSLEER. Unmatched junction bases numbered 7, after V lost 4 bases and J lost 3 bases. This CDR3 has 15 amino acids. The sample taken for sequencing was blood. The sequence was collected from a girl between 10 and 17 years old with multiple sclerosis. The chain recombines TRBV4-3 with TRBJ2-3; 7 positions match TRBD1. The CDR3 DNA sequence: TGCGCCAGCAGCCGAGAAGTACAGGGGACAGATACGCAGTATTTT. It translates to CASSREVQGTDTQYF.